A single TCR beta chain is shown here with its context. The sample is drawn from a study of follicular helper T cells after annual influenza vaccination. Some clones are missing from TCRdb's copy, which holds only in-frame ones; the method was immunoSEQ multiplex PCR. Among approximately 9,000 clones listed, roughly 80% were seen once. This CDR3 spans 14 amino acids. Trimming pared 3 bases from V and 4 bases from J, leaving 9 bases between. Germline CDR1 reads MDHEN; CDR2 reads SYDVKM. As for time point: 2014-2015 season, 7 days after vaccination. Sorted cTfh were non-naive CD4+CXCR5+PD-1+, either ICOS+CD38+ or ICOS-CD38-.

V usage is TRBV28 and J usage is TRBJ1-4; no firm D call. Source: CXCR5+ CD38- circulating T follicular helper cells from blood, taken 7 days after influenza vaccination. Documented subset: circulating Tfh, non-naive CD4+CXCR5+PD-1+ (ICOS+CD38+ or ICOS-CD38-). The clonotype originates from an adult who received the influenza vaccine. CDR3 protein: CASSFSFSNEKLFF. The CDR3 DNA reads TGTGCCAGCAGTTTTTCCTTCAGTAATGAAAAACTGTTTTTT.